A selection of T cell receptor beta chains follows, all from one sample in a study of radiation and T cells in renal cell carcinoma. Clones were sequenced by immunoSEQ multiplex PCR, and TCRdb holds only the in-frame ones, with some missing. The sample includes 150,000 or so clones, about 88% seen only once; the top ten take roughly 4%. The sample consisted of blood, taken from a patient whose treatment included radiotherapy and nephrectomy. These receptors all come from a woman in her 70s with renal cell carcinoma. Each CDR3 is given without its conserved first and last residue. The order of the fields is V gene, J gene, CDR3 protein.

TRBV19	TRBJ1-4	ASKLPGWSEKLF
TRBV11-2	TRBJ1-1	ASSLDPQGAGNTEAF
TRBV2	TRBJ2-3	ASSTRGAISDTQY
TRBV9	TRBJ1-2	ASSSPWGGAGGYT
TRBV19	TRBJ2-6	ASSSYTGSGANVLT
TRBV30	TRBJ1-2	AWSPGQVR
TRBV2	TRBJ1-5	ASSLLSLRVAYQPQH
TRBV19	TRBJ1-3	ASTSVVYGNTIY
TRBV27	TRBJ1-6	ASSLSSPQGPYNSPLH
TRBV7-9	TRBJ1-2	ASSLGNRFGYT
TRBV7-2	TRBJ1-3	ASSLGGGNAGNTIY
TRBV28	TRBJ2-7	ASSPWDTGSWEQY
TRBV7-2	TRBJ2-3	ASSFDRGPDTQY
TRBV27	TRBJ1-6	ASGPQSSYNSPLH
TRBV11-2	TRBJ2-7	ASSTQYEQY
TRBV7-6	TRBJ2-1	ASSSTRQGALNEQF
TRBV7-2	TRBJ2-5	ASSWRQGSQETQY
TRBV5-6	TRBJ2-3	ASSLVPGGDTQY
TRBV29-1	TRBJ1-1	SALAGGNTEAF
TRBV7-9	TRBJ1-5	ASSLGQGGRDQPQH
TRBV19	TRBJ2-7	ASSLSGQGVHEQY
TRBV19	TRBJ1-5	ASSSRGGSNQPQH
TRBV7-3	TRBJ1-1	ASSLTRAGANTEAF
TRBV9	TRBJ2-7	ASSVGGGPYEQY
TRBV5-1	TRBJ2-1	ASSLDGRGHNEQF
TRBV28	TRBJ1-2	ASSLSGVTYGYT
TRBV7-9	TRBJ2-7	ASSSLRSGGPSYEQY
TRBV7-9	TRBJ1-2	ASSVTGALGYT
TRBV30	TRBJ2-7	AWSVGENKGEQY
TRBV5-1	TRBJ2-2	ASRKGEAATGELF
TRBV7-2	TRBJ1-1	ASSYRLRMNTEAF
TRBV4-3	TRBJ1-3	ASSQGDTHSGNTIY
TRBV27	TRBJ2-3	ASSFLSRRRLAADTQY
TRBV5-4	TRBJ1-1	ASSPIGEGHKEAF
TRBV19	TRBJ2-3	ASTPPGTDTQY
TRBV5-1	TRBJ1-5	ASSLGDGGHHSNQPQH
TRBV6-6	TRBJ1-3	ASRATSGAPRSTIY
TRBV5-4	TRBJ2-1	ASSPQVAQINEQF
TRBV21-1	TRBJ2-7	ASNQGAPGCYEQY
TRBV28	TRBJ1-5	ASSYQGSKQPQH
TRBV15	TRBJ1-4	ATSRATGEKLF
TRBV19	TRBJ2-3	ASRLAGGYTDTQY
TRBV28	TRBJ2-5	ASSLSDRGQETQY
TRBV18	TRBJ2-7	ASSPLEVWREQY
TRBV5-6	TRBJ2-3	ASSTGQGTTDTQY
TRBV11-3	TRBJ1-3	ASSLVGTAAGNTIY
TRBV18	TRBJ2-4	ASSPLAENALAKNIQY
TRBV28	TRBJ1-1	ASSSGGTGGTEAF
TRBV28	TRBJ2-5	ASHRGTPQETQY
TRBV28	TRBJ2-7	ASTGTPTYEQY
TRBV21-1	TRBJ1-5	ASSKVVGKGYSNQPQH
TRBV7-2	TRBJ2-3	ASTREVLAGGRDTQY
TRBV29-1	TRBJ2-3	SVVGTSDTQY